A single sample gave rise to the 10 T cell receptor beta chains below, sequenced in a study of blood T cell repertoires in COVID-19. The method was immunoSEQ multiplex PCR; TCRdb's version includes in-frame clones alone and lacks a portion of them. The data show approximately 24,000 clones, about 89% seen once. Sequencing was done on a sample of peripheral blood. The source of these receptors is a man aged 70-80 years with COVID-19, enrolled during active disease.

V and J are TRBV2 and TRBJ2-7; possibly TRBD2 for D (5 bases). This CDR3 spans 13 amino acids. Germline values: CDR1 SNHLY, CDR2 FYNNEI. V was clipped by 8 bases and J by 7 bases, with 18 bases between them. The CDR3 region is CASRAAQKGEQYF. The CDR3 DNA follows: TGTGCCAGCCGAGCGGCCCAAAAGGGAGAGCAGTACTTC.

V is TRBV19 and J is TRBJ2-5; D possibly corresponds to TRBD2 (7 bases). Germline values: CDR1 LNHDA, CDR2 SQIVND (reference sequence). V lost 3 bases and J lost 5, with 16 bases in between. The CDR3 length is 15 residues. The CDR3 protein is CASSMGRGNGETQYF. CDR3 in DNA: TGTGCCAGTAGTATGGGGAGGGGGAATGGGGAGACCCAGTACTTC.

The chain combines TRBV10-3 with TRBJ2-2; D is perhaps TRBD1 (6 bases). The CDR3 totals 15 residues. Trimming removed 3 bases at V and 7 bases at J, with 15 bases between. The V gene's germline CDR1 is ENHRY and CDR2 SYGVKD. The CDR3 DNA sequence: TGTGCCATCAGTGATGCAGGGGCAGGTAGCGGGGAGCTGTTTTTT. It encodes CAISDAGAGSGELFF.

The V gene is TRBV19, the J gene TRBJ2-1; 14 nucleotides align to TRBD2. The junction had 15 bases not matched to a gene; V was cut back by 2 bases and J by 9 bases. Looked up from germline, CDR1 is LNHDA and CDR2 is SQIVND (reference sequence). The CDR3 is 19 amino acids. CDR3 region: CASSIPGTSGSKWRGEQFF. CDR3 in DNA: TGTGCCAGTAGTATACCCGGGACTAGCGGGAGTAAGTGGCGAGGTGAGCAGTTCTTC. The variable domain in full, with the rest retrieved from reference TRBV19 and TRBJ2-1, is DGGITQSPKYLFRKEGQNVTLSCEQNLNHDAMYWYRQDPGQGLRLIYYSQIVNDFQKGDIAEGYSVSREKKESFPLTVTSAQKNPTAFYLCASSIPGTSGSKWRGEQFFGPGTRLTVL.

V usage is TRBV27 and J usage is TRBJ2-7; D possibly corresponds to TRBD1 (6 bases). Germline assignment: CDR1 MNHEY and CDR2 SMNVEV (reference sequence). Trimming removed 4 bases from V and 3 bases from J, with 16 bases in between. The CDR3 extends over 15 amino acids. CDR3 amino acids: CASSSRGNTLYEQYF. CDR3 bases: TGTGCCAGCAGTTCCAGGGGAAATACCCTCTACGAGCAGTACTTC.

The DNA of the CDR3 is TGTGCCAGCAGCTTAGGGACAGGCCTCTATAATTCACCCCTCCACTTT. This codes for CASSLGTGLYNSPLHF. The chain employs TRBV7-6 and TRBJ1-6, with TRBD1 matching over 7 bases. The ends lost 1 base at V and 3 bases at J; junction bases unmatched: 3. Germline-derived CDR1 and CDR2 are SGHVS and FNYEAQ. This CDR3 region has 16 residues.

This clone was found once. The chain uses TRBV10-3 and TRBJ2-7; 10 nucleotides align to TRBD1. The J segment lost 3 bases and the V segment lost 4 bases, leaving 0 bases of the junction unmatched. The CDR3 has 13 residues. Germline lookup yields CDR1 ENHRY and CDR2 SYGVKD. The CDR3 spells CAISGTGGYEQYF. CDR3 nucleotides: TGTGCCATCAGTGGGACAGGGGGCTACGAGCAGTACTTC.

The chain couples TRBV5-6 to TRBJ1-1; TRBD1 matches 7 bases. The germline V gene encodes CDR1 SGHDT and CDR2 YYEEEE. The CDR3 runs 16 residues. J gave up 1 base and V 4 bases, and 10 bases lay outside the gene matches. The CDR3 here is CASSIQGNLRNTEAFF. In nucleotides, the CDR3 is TGTGCCAGCAGCATACAGGGGAACTTGAGGAACACTGAAGCTTTCTTT. The entire variable domain, with the rest obtained from reference TRBV5-6 and TRBJ1-1, is as follows: DAGVTQSPTHLIKTRGQQVTLRCSPKSGHDTVSWYQQALGQGPQFIFQYYEEEERQRGNFPDRFSGHQFPNYSSELNVNALLLGDSALYLCASSIQGNLRNTEAFFGQGTRLTVV.

The chain uses TRBV5-4 and TRBJ2-3; no clear D gene. Germline assignment: CDR1 SGHNT and CDR2 YYREEE (reference sequence). The V and J ends lost 3 bases and 0 bases respectively, with 8 bases between them. The length of the CDR3 is 14 residues. Here the CDR3 DNA reads TGTGCCAGCAGCTCGGTCCCTAGCACAGATACGCAGTATTTT. It yields the protein CASSSVPSTDTQYF.

This clone was counted a single time. This chain uses TRBV5-1 with TRBJ2-7; D might be TRBD1 (5 bases). Looked up from germline, CDR1 is SGHRS and CDR2 is YFSETQ. Trimming shortened V by 4 bases and J by 1 base, and 9 bases separated the two germline ends. The CDR3 spans 13 residues. In DNA, the CDR3 is TGCGCCAGCAGCCCGACAGAGTCCTACGAGCAGTACTTC. Its translation: CASSPTESYEQYF.